Below, 2 T cell receptor beta chains from the same sample are listed, as sequenced in a study of T cells in Graves' hyperthyroidism and ophthalmopathy. Amplified TCR beta CDR3 regions came from RNA transcripts. TCR CDR3 regions were first amplified by RT-PCR with HTBI primers. TCRdb called the multiplex PCR reads again in MiXCR, with one record for every CDR3 protein. The data contain some 550,000 distinct CDR3 sequences, around 20% of them seen just once; the ten biggest clones take up around 27%. The sequenced sample was blood. These receptors were collected from a man between 18 and 29 years old with Graves' hyperthyroidism.

This clonotype was found a few times. A single base separates this from a much larger clone, so it may be a read error. The chain couples TRBV10-3 to TRBJ1-1, with D possibly TRBD1 on 5 matching bases. The CDR3 is 13 residues long. CDR1 and CDR2 from the germline V gene are ENHRY and SYGVKD. CDR3 residues: CAASGRADTEACF. The CDR3 nucleotides are TGTGCCGCGTCTGGAAGGGCGGACACTGAAGCTTGCTTT.

The chain employs TRBV4-1 and TRBJ1-1, with 7 bases aligning to TRBD1. With 3 bases clipped from V and 4 bases from J, the junction kept 8 bases outside the gene matches. Looked up from germline, CDR1 is MGHRA and CDR2 is YSYEKL. The CDR3 has 15 residues. In DNA form, the CDR3 reads TGCGCCAGCAGCCATGGGGGGACAGAGGGCACTGAAGCTTTCTTT. Its translation: CASSHGGTEGTEAFF.